This is a list of T cell receptor beta chains from one sample in a study of identical twins. TCRdb ran MiXCR on the 5' RACE reads and lists one entry per CDR3 protein. The top ten clones hold about 0.27% of a sample with some 1,700,000 distinct CDR3 sequences, more than 30% of them seen once. The sequencing input was cord blood. These receptor sequences come from a newborn girl in good health. Each CDR3 is given without its conserved first and last residue.

length	J	V	CDR3
13	TRBJ1-6	TRBV27	ASIKGGPGNSPLH
14	TRBJ2-4	TRBV12-3/TRBV12-4	ASSLVGGQPPSRQY
12	TRBJ1-2	TRBV20-1	SARDGQGAGGYT
11	TRBJ1-5	TRBV12-3/TRBV12-4	ASSVTGGQPQH
15	TRBJ2-4	TRBV7-6	ASSFSSWKIAKNIQY
11	TRBJ1-6	TRBV20-1	SADREGNAPLH
12	TRBJ1-2	TRBV20-1	SARVGRDVSGYT
13	TRBJ1-5	TRBV6-9	ASSYPGQANQPQH
14	TRBJ2-2	TRBV27	ASSFLGTGGFGELF
13	-	TRBV28	ASSSAGDPYNEQY
11	TRBJ2-7	TRBV2	ASSESAFFEQY
14	TRBJ2-3	TRBV29-1	SVHPRPRTEEDTQY
12	TRBJ1-1	TRBV12-3/TRBV12-4	ASSGQGPNTEAF
12	TRBJ2-7	TRBV18	ASSPTDNFHEQY
16	TRBJ2-1	TRBV12-3/TRBV12-4	ASSLRGPGGLSYNEQF
11	TRBJ1-5	TRBV7-9	ASSSSGNQPQH
12	TRBJ2-7	TRBV2	ASSEGQHLEKQY
14	TRBJ1-2	TRBV5-1	ASSPKGLLISYGYT
14	TRBJ2-1	TRBV7-2	ASSQGAAASYNEQF
11	TRBJ2-5	TRBV19	ASSYASQETQY
13	TRBJ2-1	TRBV5-1	ASSPRRAWDNEQF
15	TRBJ2-5	TRBV7-9	ASSLGTGGRLVTSQY
11	TRBJ2-7	TRBV24-1	ATSDSSSSEQY
20	TRBJ2-5	TRBV3-1	ASSHETTGTQRIPLAQETQY
12	TRBJ2-1	TRBV20-1	SARDPLTSAEQF
13	TRBJ2-5	TRBV7-9	ASTFLAGKQETQY